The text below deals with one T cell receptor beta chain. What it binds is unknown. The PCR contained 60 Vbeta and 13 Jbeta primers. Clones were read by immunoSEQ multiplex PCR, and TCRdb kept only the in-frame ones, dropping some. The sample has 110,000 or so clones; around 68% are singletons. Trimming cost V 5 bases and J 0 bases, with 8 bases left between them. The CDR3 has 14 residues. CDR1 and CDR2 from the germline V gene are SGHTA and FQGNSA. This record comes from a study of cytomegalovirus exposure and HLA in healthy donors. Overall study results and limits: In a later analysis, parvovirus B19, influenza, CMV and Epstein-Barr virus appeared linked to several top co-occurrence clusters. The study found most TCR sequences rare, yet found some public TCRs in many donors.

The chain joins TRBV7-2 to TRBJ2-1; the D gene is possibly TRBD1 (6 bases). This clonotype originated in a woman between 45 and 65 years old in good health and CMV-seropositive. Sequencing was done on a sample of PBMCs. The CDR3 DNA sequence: TGTGCCAGCAGCCCGGACAGCTCCTACAATGAGCAGTTCTTC. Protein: CASSPDSSYNEQFF.